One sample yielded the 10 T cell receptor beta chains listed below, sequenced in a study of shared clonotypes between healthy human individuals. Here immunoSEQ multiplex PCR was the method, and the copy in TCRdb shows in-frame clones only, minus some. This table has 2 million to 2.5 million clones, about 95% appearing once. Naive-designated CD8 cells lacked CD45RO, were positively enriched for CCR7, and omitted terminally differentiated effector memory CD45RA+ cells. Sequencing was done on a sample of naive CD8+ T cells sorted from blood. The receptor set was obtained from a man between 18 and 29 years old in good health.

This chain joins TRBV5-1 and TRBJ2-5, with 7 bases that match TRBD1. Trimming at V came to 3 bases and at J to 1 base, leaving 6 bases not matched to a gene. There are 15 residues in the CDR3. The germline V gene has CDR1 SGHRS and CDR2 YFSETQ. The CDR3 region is CASSSLDRPQETQYF. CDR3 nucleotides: TGCGCCAGCAGCTCCCTGGACAGGCCCCAAGAGACCCAGTACTTC.

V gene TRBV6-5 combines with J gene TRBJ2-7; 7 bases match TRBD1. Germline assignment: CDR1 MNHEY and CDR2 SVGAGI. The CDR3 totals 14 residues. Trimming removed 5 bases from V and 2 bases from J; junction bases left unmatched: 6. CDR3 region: CASSPWDSTYEQYF. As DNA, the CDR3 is TGTGCCAGCAGTCCATGGGACAGCACCTACGAGCAGTACTTC.

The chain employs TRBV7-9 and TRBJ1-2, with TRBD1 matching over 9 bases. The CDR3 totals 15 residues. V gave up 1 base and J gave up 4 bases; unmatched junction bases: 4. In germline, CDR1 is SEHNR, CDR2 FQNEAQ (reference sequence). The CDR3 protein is CASSLGTGGLYGYTF. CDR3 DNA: TGTGCCAGCAGCTTAGGAACAGGGGGCCTCTATGGCTACACCTTC.

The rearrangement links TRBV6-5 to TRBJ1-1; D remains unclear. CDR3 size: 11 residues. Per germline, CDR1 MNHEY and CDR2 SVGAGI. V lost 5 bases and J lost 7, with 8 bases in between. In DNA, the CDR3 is TGTGCCAGCAGTACGGGAATTGAAGCTTTCTTT. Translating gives CASSTGIEAFF.

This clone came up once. The CDR3 nucleotides are TGTGCCAGCAGCTTATCGCAGGGCTGGACTAATGAAAAACTGTTTTTT. This encodes CASSLSQGWTNEKLFF. The rearrangement joins TRBV11-2 to TRBJ1-4; possible D gene TRBD1, 5 bases. Germline lookup yields CDR1 SGHAT and CDR2 FQNNGV. This CDR3 is 16 amino acids long. V was cut by 2 bases and J by 2 bases, with 12 bases left in between. The whole variable domain, filled in from reference TRBV11-2 and TRBJ1-4, reads EAGVAQSPRYKIIEKRQSVAFWCNPISGHATLYWYQQILGQGPKLLIQFQNNGVVDDSQLPKDRFSAERLKGVDSTLKIQPAKLEDSAVYLCASSLSQGWTNEKLFFGSGTQLSVL.

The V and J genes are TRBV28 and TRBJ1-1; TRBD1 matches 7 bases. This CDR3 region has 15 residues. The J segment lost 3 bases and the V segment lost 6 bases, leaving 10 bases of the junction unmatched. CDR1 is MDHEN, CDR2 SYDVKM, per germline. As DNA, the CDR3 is TGTGCCAGCAGACCTTTCCGAACAGGGGACACTGAAGCTTTCTTT. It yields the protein CASRPFRTGDTEAFF.

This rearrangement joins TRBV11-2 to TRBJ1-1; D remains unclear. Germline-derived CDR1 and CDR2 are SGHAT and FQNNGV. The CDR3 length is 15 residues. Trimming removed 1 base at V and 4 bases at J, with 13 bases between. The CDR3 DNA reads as TGTGCCAGCAGCTTAGTTGGGCAGAGCGGCACTGAAGCTTTCTTT. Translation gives CASSLVGQSGTEAFF.

CDR3 region: CASSQDWSGEGAPIYEQYF. CDR3 bases: TGCGCCAGCAGCCAAGATTGGTCGGGGGAGGGGGCGCCGATTTACGAGCAGTACTTC. The chain recombines TRBV4-3 with TRBJ2-7, with D possibly being TRBD1 or TRBD2 (7 bases each). The length of the CDR3 is 19 residues. Trimming removed 0 bases from V and 4 bases from J, with 25 bases in between. Germline V gene sequence: CDR1 LGHNA, CDR2 YSLEER.

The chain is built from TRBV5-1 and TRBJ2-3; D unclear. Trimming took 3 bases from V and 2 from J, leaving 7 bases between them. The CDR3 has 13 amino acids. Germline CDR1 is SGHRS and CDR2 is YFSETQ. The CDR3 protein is CASSSDPTDTQYF. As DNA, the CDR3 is TGCGCCAGCAGCTCTGACCCCACAGATACGCAGTATTTT.

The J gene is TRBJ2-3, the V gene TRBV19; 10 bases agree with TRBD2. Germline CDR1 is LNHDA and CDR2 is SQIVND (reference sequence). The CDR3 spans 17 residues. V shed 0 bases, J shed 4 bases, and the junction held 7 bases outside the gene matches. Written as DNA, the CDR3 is TGTGCCAGTAGTATAGATCTCCTAGCGGGAGCCCCAGATACGCAGTATTTT. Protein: CASSIDLLAGAPDTQYF.